This T cell receptor beta chain was observed in a study of OX40 agonist ivuxolimab in advanced cancers. Study-wide background: Three dose-escalation patients had partial responses: one with hepatocellular carcinoma and two with cutaneous melanoma. Study observations and caveats: CD4+ and CD8+ blood T cells expanded clonally by week 6 at 0.1 to 3.0 mg/kg. Antigen specificity remained undetermined for the expanded peripheral T cells.

The repertoire was sequenced with immunoSEQ multiplex PCR; TCRdb's copy has only in-frame clones and lacks some. The data show some 73,000 clones, with roughly 86% seen just once and roughly 7.3% held by the top ten. A single count supports this clone. The target antigen is unknown. The germline V gene encodes CDR1 LNHDA and CDR2 SQIVND (reference sequence). V was clipped by 6 bases and J by 2 bases, with 11 bases between them. The CDR3 extends over 14 amino acids. The sequences come from CD4+ or CD8+ T cells sorted from blood, collected in a trial of the OX40 agonist ivuxolimab. The V call is TRBV19, the J call TRBJ2-1; D may be TRBD1 (6 bases). This TCR was sampled from an adult with an advanced solid tumor such as melanoma, head and neck, liver or kidney cancer. The CDR3 spells CASRGQPAYNEQFF. The CDR3 DNA reads as TGTGCCAGTAGAGGACAGCCCGCCTACAATGAGCAGTTCTTC.